This TCR beta chain was recovered during a study of neoadjuvant anti-PD-1 for oral cavity cancer. Turning to the study itself: Around day 43, patients without progression received a fourth nivolumab dose before surgery.

Trimming left V 1 base short and J 4 bases short, with 15 bases between. The CDR3 has 16 residues. Germline loops: CDR1 SGHVS, CDR2 FQNEAQ. Time point of the sample: after neoadjuvant nivolumab, at surgical resection. Cohort: HPV-negative, locally advanced oral cavity squamous cell carcinoma patients. Most PBMC samples had 450 to 500 ng input DNA in six replicates. The method was immunoSEQ multiplex PCR; TCRdb's version includes in-frame clones alone and lacks a portion of them. The sample lists tens of thousands of clones, less than 90% occurring once. V and J are TRBV7-8 and TRBJ2-3; D is ambiguous. This sequence originates from a person between 40 and 85 years old with oral cavity squamous cell carcinoma. The sequenced sample was PBMCs, obtained after nivolumab (anti-PD-1) treatment. CDR3 protein: CASSLVRAPGPDTQYF. The CDR3 bases are TGTGCCAGCAGCTTAGTTCGCGCACCGGGTCCAGATACGCAGTATTTT.